The T cell receptor (beta chain) under discussion was sequenced for a study of blood T cell dynamics during melanoma immunotherapy. The time point denotes: pre-treatment baseline. Using immunoSEQ multiplex PCR, the repertoire was profiled, and TCRdb retains in-frame clones only, with some absent. The table has about 15,000 clones, approximately 87% seen once; the top ten hold about 4.6%. Per germline, CDR1 SGHTA and CDR2 FQGNSA. This CDR3 is 14 amino acids long. Unmatched junction bases numbered 6, after V lost 5 bases and J lost 6 bases. V usage is TRBV7-2 and J usage is TRBJ2-3, with 9 bases matching TRBD1. This TCR came from a human donor with melanoma. Sequenced material: blood, taken from a patient treated with checkpoint blockade. The DNA for the CDR3 is TGTGCCAGCAGCGAGGGACAGGGCCACGATACGCAGTATTTT. This codes for CASSEGQGHDTQYF.